The 20 T cell receptor beta chains below come from one sample, sequenced in a study of cytomegalovirus exposure and HLA in healthy donors listed by TCRdb under 2017. Receptor amplification or capture employed the immunoSEQ multiplex PCR assay. A mixture of 60 forward primers for TCR Vbeta segments and 13 reverse primers for TCR Jbeta segments was used in the multiplex PCR. TCRdb stores this immuneACCESS table with in-frame sequences only. Part of the clones is absent; in the studies checked, under half of the shortfall reflects unresolved V genes, and no reason is known for the rest. This sample comprises about 200,000 clones, 79% of them detected only once. The top ten constitute about 4.4% of the sample. The specimen sequenced was PBMCs. The receptor source for this set is a woman aged 25 to 39 in good health and CMV-seropositive.

The V call is TRBV6-6, the J call TRBJ2-7; tentative D call: TRBD2 (5 bases). Trimming took off 0 bases at V and 4 bases at J, with 13 bases between the two ends. There are 15 residues in the CDR3. Germline values: CDR1 MNHNY, CDR2 SVGAGI (reference sequence). CDR3 nucleotide sequence: TGTGCCAGCAGTTACTCACCGGGATCTCCTTACGAGCAGTACTTC. Translated: CASSYSPGSPYEQYF.

This clone was detected a few times. This chain joins TRBV11-2 and TRBJ1-5; 7 bases map to TRBD1. The junction had 5 bases not matched to a gene; V was cut back by 1 base and J by 5 bases. This CDR3 is built from 15 residues. CDR1 and CDR2 from the germline V gene are SGHAT and FQNNGV. CDR3 amino acids: CASSLGQGPYQPQHF. CDR3 nucleotide sequence: TGTGCCAGCAGCTTAGGACAGGGACCCTATCAGCCCCAGCATTTT.

J is TRBJ2-1 and V is TRBV27; D is perhaps TRBD2 (7 bases). Deletions cut 7 bases from V and 3 bases from J, with 13 bases between. The V gene's germline CDR1 is MNHEY and CDR2 SMNVEV (reference sequence). The CDR3 is 14 residues long. Here the CDR3 reads CASNQRGGYNEQFF. CDR3 in DNA: TGTGCCAGCAATCAAAGGGGGGGCTACAATGAGCAGTTCTTC.

The rearrangement joins TRBV11-3 to TRBJ2-2; D is unclear. Germline CDR1 SGHNT, CDR2 YENEEA. CDR3 length: 16 amino acids. V dropped 5 bases and J dropped 0 bases, with 13 bases sitting between them. The CDR3 DNA reads as TGTGCCAGCAGCCCTAGAAGAACCGCGAACACCGGGGAGCTGTTTTTT. Translating it yields CASSPRRTANTGELFF.

J is TRBJ2-7 and V is TRBV5-6; the D is unclear. V lost 1 base, J lost 4 bases, and 6 bases lay in between. CDR3 length equals 12 residues. Germline lookup yields CDR1 SGHDT and CDR2 YYEEEE. As DNA, the CDR3 is TGTGCCAGCAGCTTGAGAGGTTACGAGCAGTACTTC. Its protein is CASSLRGYEQYF. Looking up the rest from reference TRBV5-6 and TRBJ2-7 gives the full variable domain: DAGVTQSPTHLIKTRGQQVTLRCSPKSGHDTVSWYQQALGQGPQFIFQYYEEEERQRGNFPDRFSGHQFPNYSSELNVNALLLGDSALYLCASSLRGYEQYFGPGTRLTVT.

This clone showed up just a few times. This chain uses TRBV5-5 with TRBJ1-1; 7 nucleotides match TRBD1. V gave up 0 bases and J gave up 2 bases; unmatched junction bases: 7. This CDR3 has 16 amino acids. CDR1 and CDR2 (germline): SGHKS, YYEKEE (reference sequence). The CDR3 DNA follows: TGTGCCAGCAGCTTGGTAGTCGGGACAGCTAACACTGAAGCTTTCTTT. It translates to CASSLVVGTANTEAFF.

The count of this clone is one. The chain joins TRBV9 to TRBJ1-1; the D gene is possibly TRBD1 (5 bases). The germline V gene has CDR1 SGDLS and CDR2 YYNGEE. The CDR3 consists of 16 residues. Deletions cut 2 bases from V and 3 bases from J, with 17 bases between. Here the CDR3 DNA reads TGTGCCAGCAGCGTTCGTGATCTGACAGACTACACTGAAGCTTTCTTT. Its translation is CASSVRDLTDYTEAFF.

The genes are TRBV7-9 and TRBJ2-1; the D gene is possibly TRBD1 (5 bases). Germline V gives CDR1 SEHNR, CDR2 FQNEAQ (reference sequence). Trimming took off 1 base at V and 7 bases at J, with 8 bases between the two ends. There are 13 residues in the CDR3. The DNA of the CDR3 is TGTGCCAGCAGCTTAGGGCCAGGGAATGAGCAGTTCTTC. Protein sequence: CASSLGPGNEQFF. The full variable domain, its missing parts supplied by reference TRBV7-9 and TRBJ2-1, is DTGVSQNPRHKITKRGQNVTFRCDPISEHNRLYWYRQTLGQGPEFLTYFQNEAQLEKSRLLSDRFSAERPKGSFSTLEIQRTEQGDSAMYLCASSLGPGNEQFFGPGTRLTVL.

This clone was observed a handful of times. V is TRBV6-1 and J is TRBJ2-5; possibly TRBD1 for D (6 bases). Trimming took off 4 bases at V and 4 bases at J, with 10 bases between the two ends. Germline V gene lookup returns CDR1 MNHNS and CDR2 SASEGT. This CDR3 has 13 residues. The CDR3 sequence: CASSGTGTETQYF. The CDR3 DNA sequence: TGTGCCAGCAGTGGTACAGGGACAGAGACCCAGTACTTC.

This chain connects TRBV2 to TRBJ2-7; 15 positions agree with TRBD2. The CDR3 has 18 amino acids. The V gene's germline CDR1 is SNHLY and CDR2 FYNNEI. With 6 bases clipped from V and 0 bases from J, the junction kept 9 bases outside the gene matches. CDR3 residues: CASRDGTSGGPSSYEQYF. DNA for the CDR3: TGTGCCAGCAGAGACGGGACTAGCGGGGGGCCCAGCTCCTACGAGCAGTACTTC.

V is TRBV6-6 and J is TRBJ2-5, with 12 bases that match TRBD2. Per germline, CDR1 MNHNY and CDR2 SVGAGI (reference sequence). With 5 bases clipped from V and 2 bases from J, the junction kept 6 bases outside the gene matches. The CDR3 length is 16 residues. CDR3 amino acids: CASSPSSGRVQETQYF. The CDR3 DNA sequence: TGTGCCAGCAGTCCGTCTAGCGGGAGGGTACAAGAGACCCAGTACTTC.

The V gene is TRBV10-3, the J gene TRBJ2-7; no definite D call. V was cut by 7 bases and J by 0 bases, with 10 bases left in between. In germline, CDR1 is ENHRY, CDR2 SYGVKD. The length of the CDR3 is 13 residues. The CDR3 DNA sequence: TGTGCCATCAATCGTGCGTCCTCCTACGAGCAGTACTTC. Protein: CAINRASSYEQYF.

The chain recombines TRBV6-5 with TRBJ2-1; 12 nucleotides align to TRBD1. The germline V gene has CDR1 MNHEY and CDR2 SVGAGI. The V and J ends lost 8 bases and 5 bases, in that order; junction bases with no gene match: 4. This CDR3 comprises 14 residues. This CDR3 is CASGGQGANNEQFF. The DNA of the CDR3 is TGTGCCAGCGGGGGACAGGGGGCCAACAATGAGCAGTTCTTC.

CDR3 region: CASSPTPGQSSYEQYF. CDR3 sequence (DNA): TGTGCCAGCAGTCCTACTCCGGGACAGAGCTCCTACGAGCAGTACTTC. This rearrangement joins TRBV6-6 to TRBJ2-7; TRBD1 agrees at 7 bases. The CDR3 runs to 16 residues. Trimming took 5 bases from V and 0 from J; bases not matched to a gene: 10. Germline loops: CDR1 MNHNY, CDR2 SVGAGI (reference sequence).

The rearrangement links TRBV9 to TRBJ2-1; TRBD1 aligns across 10 bases. With V trimmed by 4 bases and J by 7 bases, 11 bases remained unmatched. Germline values: CDR1 SGDLS, CDR2 YYNGEE. The CDR3 is 16 amino acids. In DNA, the CDR3 is TGTGCCAGCAGCATCACCGGGACAGGGGATCGGAATGAGCAGTTCTTC. Translated, it gives CASSITGTGDRNEQFF.

The J gene is TRBJ1-2, the V gene TRBV10-1; tentatively, D is TRBD1 (5 bases). In germline, CDR1 is WNHNN, CDR2 SYGVQD (reference sequence). V was shortened by 6 bases and J by 1 base, with 15 bases between the two germline ends. The CDR3 covers 15 residues. The CDR3: CASSVGREVNYGYTF. The CDR3 nucleotides read TGCGCCAGCAGCGTCGGCAGGGAGGTTAACTATGGCTACACCTTC.

In this sample, this clone turned up a few times. The chain employs TRBV19 and TRBJ1-4; D remains ambiguous. V lost 5 bases and J 8 bases, leaving 21 bases between the germline ends. The germline gives CDR1 LNHDA, CDR2 SQIVND (reference sequence). This CDR3 has 16 residues. CDR3 protein: CASSRPGRGVREKLFF. CDR3 coding DNA: TGTGCCAGTAGTCGGCCCGGTAGAGGTGTCCGGGAAAAACTGTTTTTT.

The chain employs TRBV4-2 and TRBJ2-5; D possibly corresponds to TRBD2 (7 bases). Germline CDR1 is LGHNA and CDR2 is YNFKEQ. This CDR3 contains 16 residues. The V end was cut by 0 bases, the J end by 3 bases, with 14 bases between. CDR3 sequence (DNA): TGTGCCAGCAGCCAAGAGTCCGGGGGGCTCAAAGAGACCCAGTACTTC. Translated, it gives CASSQESGGLKETQYF.

The chain carries TRBV5-1 and TRBJ1-1; D unclear. Germline CDR1 is SGHRS and CDR2 is YFSETQ. Trimming removed 2 bases at V and 4 bases at J, with 15 bases between. This CDR3 region has 15 residues. The CDR3 protein is CASSFSGEGGTEAFF. The DNA of the CDR3 is TGCGCCAGCAGCTTCTCGGGAGAGGGAGGCACTGAAGCTTTCTTT.

V gene TRBV10-3 combines with J gene TRBJ2-7; tentative D call: TRBD1 (5 bases). This CDR3 spans 12 amino acids. V lost 10 bases, J lost 5 bases, and 15 bases lay in between. The germline gives CDR1 ENHRY, CDR2 SYGVKD. The CDR3 protein is CATSTAGHEQYF. In DNA form, the CDR3 reads TGTGCCACCTCGACAGCAGGCCACGAGCAGTACTTC.